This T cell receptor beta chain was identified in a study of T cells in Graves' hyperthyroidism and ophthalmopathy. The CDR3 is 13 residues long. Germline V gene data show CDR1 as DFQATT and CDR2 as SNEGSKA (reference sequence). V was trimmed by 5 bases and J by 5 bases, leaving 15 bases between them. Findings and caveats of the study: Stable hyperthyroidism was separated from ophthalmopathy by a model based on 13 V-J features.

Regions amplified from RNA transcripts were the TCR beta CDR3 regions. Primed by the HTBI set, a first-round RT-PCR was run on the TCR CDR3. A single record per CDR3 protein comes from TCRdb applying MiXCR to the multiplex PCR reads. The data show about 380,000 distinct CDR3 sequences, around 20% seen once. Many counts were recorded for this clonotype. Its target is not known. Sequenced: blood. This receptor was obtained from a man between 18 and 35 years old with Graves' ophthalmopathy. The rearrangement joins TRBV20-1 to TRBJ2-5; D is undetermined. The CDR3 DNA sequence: TGCAGTGCTTCCGACCGTACCGGGGAGACCCAGTACTTC. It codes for CSASDRTGETQYF.